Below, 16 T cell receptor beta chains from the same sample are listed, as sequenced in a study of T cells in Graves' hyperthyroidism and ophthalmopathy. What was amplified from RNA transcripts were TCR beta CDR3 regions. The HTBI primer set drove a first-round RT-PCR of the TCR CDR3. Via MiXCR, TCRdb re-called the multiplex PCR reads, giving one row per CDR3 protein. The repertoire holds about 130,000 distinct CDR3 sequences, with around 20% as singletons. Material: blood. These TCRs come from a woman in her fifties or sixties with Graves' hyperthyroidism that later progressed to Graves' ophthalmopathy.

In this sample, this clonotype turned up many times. For the CDR3, the DNA is TGTGCCAGCAGGCCCGAGGGACAGGTCGGAACTGAAGCTTTCTTT. This gives the protein CASRPEGQVGTEAFF. The genes are TRBV6-1 and TRBJ1-1; TRBD1 matches 8 bases. This CDR3 comprises 15 residues. The V segment lost 6 bases and the J segment 5 bases; nucleotides outside the gene matches: 11. Germline CDR1 reads MNHNS; CDR2 reads SASEGT.

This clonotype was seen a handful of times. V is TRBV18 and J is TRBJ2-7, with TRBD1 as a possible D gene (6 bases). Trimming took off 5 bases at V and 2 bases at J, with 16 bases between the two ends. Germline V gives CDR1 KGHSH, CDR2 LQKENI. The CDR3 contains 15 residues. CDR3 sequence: CASSSTMGATYEQYF. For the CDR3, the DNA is TGTGCCAGCTCATCGACAATGGGGGCGACCTACGAGCAGTACTTC.

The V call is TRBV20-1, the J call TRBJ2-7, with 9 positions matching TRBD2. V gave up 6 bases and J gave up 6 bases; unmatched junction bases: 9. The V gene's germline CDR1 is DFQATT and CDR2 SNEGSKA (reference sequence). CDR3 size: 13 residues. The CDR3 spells CSAHLAGVLEQYF. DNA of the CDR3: TGCAGTGCACACTTAGCGGGAGTTCTCGAGCAGTACTTC.

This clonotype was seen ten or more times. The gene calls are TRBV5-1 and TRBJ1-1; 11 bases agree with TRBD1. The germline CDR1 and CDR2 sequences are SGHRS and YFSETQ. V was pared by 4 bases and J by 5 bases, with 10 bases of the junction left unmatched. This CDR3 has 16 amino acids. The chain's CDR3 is CASSPGQGARWTEAFF. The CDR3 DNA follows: TGCGCCAGCAGCCCCGGACAGGGGGCGCGGTGGACTGAAGCTTTCTTT.

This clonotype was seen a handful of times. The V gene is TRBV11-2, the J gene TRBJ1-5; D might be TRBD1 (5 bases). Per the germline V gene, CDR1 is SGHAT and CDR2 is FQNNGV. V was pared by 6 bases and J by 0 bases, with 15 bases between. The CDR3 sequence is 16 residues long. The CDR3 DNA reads TGTGCCAGCAGGGATCCGGGACTAAATAGCAATCAGCCCCAGCATTTT. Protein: CASRDPGLNSNQPQHF.

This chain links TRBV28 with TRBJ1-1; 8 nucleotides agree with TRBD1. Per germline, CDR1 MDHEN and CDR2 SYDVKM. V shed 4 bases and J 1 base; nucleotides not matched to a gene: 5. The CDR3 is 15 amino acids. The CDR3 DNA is TGTGCCAGCAGTTCTATACAGGGGGGGAACACTGAAGCTTTCTTT. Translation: CASSSIQGGNTEAFF.

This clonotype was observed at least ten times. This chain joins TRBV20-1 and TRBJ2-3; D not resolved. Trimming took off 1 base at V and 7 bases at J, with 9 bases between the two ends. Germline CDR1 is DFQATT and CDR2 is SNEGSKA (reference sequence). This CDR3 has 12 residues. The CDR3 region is CSARGAGNTQYF. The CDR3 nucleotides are TGCAGTGCTAGAGGGGCTGGGAATACGCAGTATTTT.

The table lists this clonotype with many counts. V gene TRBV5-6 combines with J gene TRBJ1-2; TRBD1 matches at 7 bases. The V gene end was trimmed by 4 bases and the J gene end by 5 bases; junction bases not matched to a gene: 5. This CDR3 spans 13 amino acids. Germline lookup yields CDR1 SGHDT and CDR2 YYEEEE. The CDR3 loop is CASSPPGGYGYTF. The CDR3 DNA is TGTGCCAGCAGCCCCCCAGGGGGGTATGGCTACACCTTC.

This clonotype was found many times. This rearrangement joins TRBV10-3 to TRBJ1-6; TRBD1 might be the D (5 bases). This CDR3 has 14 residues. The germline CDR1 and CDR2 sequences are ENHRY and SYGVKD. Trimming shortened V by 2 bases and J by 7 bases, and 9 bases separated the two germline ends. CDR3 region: CAISERGINSPLHF. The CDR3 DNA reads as TGTGCCATCAGTGAGAGGGGCATCAATTCACCCCTCCACTTT.

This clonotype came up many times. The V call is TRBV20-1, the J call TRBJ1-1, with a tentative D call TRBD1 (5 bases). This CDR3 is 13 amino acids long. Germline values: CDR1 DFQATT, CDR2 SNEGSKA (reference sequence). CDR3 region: CSQVRQLNTEAFF. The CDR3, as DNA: TGCAGCCAAGTTCGACAGTTGAACACTGAAGCTTTCTTT.

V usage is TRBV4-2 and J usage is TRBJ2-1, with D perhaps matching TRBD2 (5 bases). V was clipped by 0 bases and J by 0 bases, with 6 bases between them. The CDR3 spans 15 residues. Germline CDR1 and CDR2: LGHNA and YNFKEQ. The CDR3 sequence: CASSQEGSSYNEQFF. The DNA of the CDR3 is TGTGCCAGCAGCCAAGAGGGGAGCTCCTACAATGAGCAGTTCTTC.

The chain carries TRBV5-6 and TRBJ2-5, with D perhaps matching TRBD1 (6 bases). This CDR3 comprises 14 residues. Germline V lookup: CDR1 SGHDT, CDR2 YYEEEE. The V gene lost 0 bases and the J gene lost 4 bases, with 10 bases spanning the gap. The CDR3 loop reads CASSLGQAGETQYF. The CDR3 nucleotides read TGTGCCAGCAGCTTGGGACAGGCAGGAGAGACCCAGTACTTC.

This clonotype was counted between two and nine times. The CDR3 sequence is CASSYVAGSTDTQYF. CDR3 bases: TGTGCCAGCAGTTACGTAGCGGGTAGCACAGATACGCAGTATTTT. This chain connects TRBV6-1 to TRBJ2-3, with 7 bases fitting TRBD2. Trimming cost V 5 bases and J 0 bases; bases outside gene matches: 5. CDR1 is MNHNS, CDR2 SASEGT, per germline. This CDR3 contains 15 residues.

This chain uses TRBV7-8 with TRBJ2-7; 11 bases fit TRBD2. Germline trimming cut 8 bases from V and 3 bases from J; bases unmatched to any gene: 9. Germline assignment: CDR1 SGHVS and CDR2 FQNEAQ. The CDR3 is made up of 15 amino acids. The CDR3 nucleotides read TGTGCCAGCTCTAGCGGGAGGACCCGGAACTACGAGCAGTACTTC. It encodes CASSSGRTRNYEQYF.

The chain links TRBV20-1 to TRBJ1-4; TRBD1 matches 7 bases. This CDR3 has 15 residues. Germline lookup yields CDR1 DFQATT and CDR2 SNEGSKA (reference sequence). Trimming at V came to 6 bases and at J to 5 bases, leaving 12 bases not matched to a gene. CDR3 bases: TGCAGTGCACTCATAATAAAGGACAGGAATGAAAAACTGTTTTTT. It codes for CSALIIKDRNEKLFF.

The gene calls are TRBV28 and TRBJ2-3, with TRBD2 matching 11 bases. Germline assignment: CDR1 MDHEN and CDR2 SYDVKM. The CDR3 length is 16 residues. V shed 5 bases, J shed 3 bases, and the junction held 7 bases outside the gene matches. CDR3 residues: CASSPPGTSGTDTQYF. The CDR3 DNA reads TGTGCCAGCAGTCCACCCGGGACTAGCGGAACAGATACGCAGTATTTT. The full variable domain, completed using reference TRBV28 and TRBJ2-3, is DVKVTQSSRYLVKRTGEKVFLECVQDMDHENMFWYRQDPGLGLRLIYFSYDVKMKEKGDIPEGYSVSREKKERFSLILESASTNQTSMYLCASSPPGTSGTDTQYFGPGTRLTVL.